This T cell receptor beta chain was identified during a study of CD8 T cells in ankylosing spondylitis. Many counts were recorded for this clonotype. What it binds is unknown. Study results and caveats: According to the report, clones linked to the disease were significantly enriched in matched synovial fluid samples taken from ankylosing spondylitis patients. Eight or nine highly homologous variants made up a TCR beta motif that seemed to typify ankylosing spondylitis blood.

By quantitative 5'-RACE with molecular barcodes, the TCR beta libraries were made. TCRdb processed the 5' RACE reads anew with MiXCR; each CDR3 protein has one entry. The repertoire has some 300,000 distinct CDR3 sequences, less than 25% of them found once; the top ten carry 3.5% to 4.5%. The sequence derives from a female donor with ankylosing spondylitis or in good health (not recorded which). The source material was blood, either unsorted or a sorted T cell fraction (not recorded which).

The CDR3 sequence is CSVVLAGGASSYNEQFF. The CDR3 nucleotides read TGCAGCGTGGTACTAGCGGGAGGGGCTAGCTCCTACAATGAGCAGTTCTTC. The chain has TRBV29-1 and TRBJ2-1; 13 nucleotides align to TRBD2. CDR1 SQVTM and CDR2 ANQGSEA come from the germline V gene. Trimming took 6 bases from V and 0 from J; bases not matched to a gene: 8. The CDR3 extends over 17 amino acids.